The 18 T cell receptor beta chains below come from one sample, sequenced in a study of T cells in Graves' hyperthyroidism and ophthalmopathy. The source material, RNA transcripts, was used to amplify TCR beta CDR3 regions. The primer set for the first-round RT-PCR of the TCR CDR3 was HTBI. In TCRdb, the multiplex PCR reads were re-called with MiXCR into one record per CDR3 protein. Of 500,000 to 650,000 distinct CDR3 sequences in the sample, roughly 21% were seen once. Material: blood. These receptors were collected from a man between 35 and 55 years old with Graves' ophthalmopathy.

There are many counts of this clonotype. The genes are TRBV27 and TRBJ2-2; weak D call: TRBD1 (7 bases). CDR1 and CDR2 (germline): MNHEY, SMNVEV (reference sequence). V was cut by 7 bases and J by 2 bases, with 20 bases left in between. CDR3 size: 17 residues. CDR3 bases: TGTGCCAGCATCTCTTCGGCGGGACAGCTAAACACCGGGGAGCTGTTTTTT. Protein: CASISSAGQLNTGELFF.

This clonotype was counted a few times. The chain employs TRBV5-4 and TRBJ2-7; D might be TRBD1 (5 bases). The germline V gene has CDR1 SGHNT and CDR2 YYREEE (reference sequence). V dropped 0 bases and J dropped 5 bases, with 12 bases sitting between them. The CDR3 loop spans 14 amino acids. The CDR3 nucleotides are TGTGCCAGCAGCTTGGAGGGGCCCGTCGACGAGCAGTACTTC. Translating gives CASSLEGPVDEQYF.

This clonotype turned up a few times. Here the CDR3 reads CASGYQGRTDTQYF. The DNA of the CDR3 is TGCGCCAGCGGGTATCAGGGTCGGACAGATACGCAGTATTTT. V is TRBV5-1 and J is TRBJ2-3, with D perhaps matching TRBD1 (5 bases). The V gene lost 7 bases and the J gene lost 3 bases, with 15 bases spanning the gap. In germline, CDR1 is SGHRS, CDR2 YFSETQ. This CDR3 has 14 residues.

Only a few counts were recorded for this clonotype. The chain links TRBV6-5 to TRBJ2-3, with a tentative D call TRBD2 (5 bases). The V end lost 2 bases, the J end lost 3 bases, and 12 bases lay between the germline ends. The length of the CDR3 is 15 residues. Germline assignment: CDR1 MNHEY and CDR2 SVGAGI. CDR3: CASSYMGSLTDTQYF. For the CDR3, the DNA is TGTGCCAGCAGTTACATGGGGAGCTTGACAGATACGCAGTATTTT.

This clonotype was recorded many times. Here the CDR3 DNA reads TGTGCCAGCAGCCTCAGAGGGTGGGGGATGAACACTGAAGCTTTCTTT. This sequence encodes CASSLRGWGMNTEAFF. The chain employs TRBV12-3 or TRBV12-4 and TRBJ1-1; possibly TRBD1 for D (5 bases). This CDR3 comprises 16 residues. V lost 6 bases, J lost 0 bases, and 17 bases lay in between.

This clonotype was counted a few times. V is TRBV5-1 and J is TRBJ1-1; TRBD1 is a possible D gene (6 bases). The CDR3 contains 15 residues. With 0 bases removed from V and 1 base from J, the gap between germline ends came to 10 bases. In germline, CDR1 is SGHRS, CDR2 YFSETQ. The CDR3, as DNA: TGCGCCAGCAGCTTGGAGGGGGGGTCGAACACTGAAGCTTTCTTT. Translating gives CASSLEGGSNTEAFF.

This clonotype was counted many times. This chain links TRBV18 with TRBJ1-4; no clear D. This CDR3 region has 16 residues. Germline assignment: CDR1 KGHSH and CDR2 LQKENI. The germline V and J ends were trimmed by 2 bases and 0 bases, with 10 bases remaining between them. The CDR3 DNA reads as TGTGCCAGCTCACCAACAGAGATTGCAACTAATGAAAAACTGTTTTTT. The encoded protein is CASSPTEIATNEKLFF.

V is TRBV7-2 and J is TRBJ2-7; 8 positions agree with TRBD1. Germline V gene lookup returns CDR1 SGHTA and CDR2 FQGNSA. J lost 7 bases, V lost 3 bases, and 8 bases had no gene match. The length of the CDR3 is 14 residues. Here the CDR3 reads CASSLDRVKGEQYF. The CDR3, as DNA: TGTGCCAGCAGCTTGGACAGGGTAAAGGGAGAGCAGTACTTC.

This chain uses TRBV19 with TRBJ2-7; 7 bases line up with TRBD2. Germline values: CDR1 LNHDA, CDR2 SQIVND (reference sequence). Trimming cost V 3 bases and J 2 bases; bases outside gene matches: 4. CDR3 length: 14 residues. The CDR3 DNA is TGTGCCAGTAGTATCGGGGGGACGGCCTACGAGCAGTACTTC. This encodes CASSIGGTAYEQYF.

The V and J genes are TRBV7-9 and TRBJ2-7; D might be TRBD1 (5 bases). V was trimmed by 5 bases and J by 1 base, leaving 12 bases between them. Germline loops: CDR1 SEHNR, CDR2 FQNEAQ (reference sequence). The CDR3 runs to 14 residues. The CDR3 DNA is TGTGCCAGCAGCCCCGACGCAGGGTCCTACGAGCAGTACTTC. It yields the protein CASSPDAGSYEQYF.

Many counts were recorded for this clonotype. This chain links TRBV12-3 or TRBV12-4 with TRBJ2-1, with 7 bases aligning to TRBD2. The CDR3 runs to 13 residues. Trimming at V came to 3 bases and at J to 13 bases, leaving 9 bases not matched to a gene. Here the CDR3 DNA reads TGTGCCAGCAGTTTGGGTAGCGGGTCTAGTCAGTTCTTC. Translating it yields CASSLGSGSSQFF.

The gene calls are TRBV9 and TRBJ2-2; 8 bases fit TRBD1. The germline V gene has CDR1 SGDLS and CDR2 YYNGEE. The CDR3 runs to 15 residues. With V trimmed by 1 base and J by 5 bases, 4 bases remained unmatched. The CDR3: CASSVRQGATGELFF. CDR3 in DNA: TGTGCCAGCAGCGTAAGGCAGGGGGCGACCGGGGAGCTGTTTTTT.

This clonotype was recorded at least ten times. The J gene is TRBJ1-1, the V gene TRBV28; tentative D call: TRBD1 (5 bases). Germline V gene lookup returns CDR1 MDHEN and CDR2 SYDVKM. V gave up 7 bases and J gave up 1 base, with 10 bases separating them. This CDR3 contains 13 residues. The CDR3 here is CASKPGGNTEAFF. The CDR3 nucleotides read TGTGCCAGCAAACCCGGGGGGAACACTGAAGCTTTCTTT. Combining the CDR3 with reference TRBV28 and TRBJ1-1 gives the whole variable domain DVKVTQSSRYLVKRTGEKVFLECVQDMDHENMFWYRQDPGLGLRLIYFSYDVKMKEKGDIPEGYSVSREKKERFSLILESASTNQTSMYLCASKPGGNTEAFFGQGTRLTVV.

This clonotype has at least ten counts. This chain joins TRBV28 and TRBJ2-7, with D possibly being TRBD1 (6 bases). The CDR3 extends over 16 amino acids. Germline CDR1 and CDR2: MDHEN and SYDVKM. V dropped 8 bases and J dropped 6 bases, with 26 bases sitting between them. The DNA for the CDR3 is TGTGCCAGCCTCCCCGTGGACAGCGAGGGAACAATCGAGCAGTACTTC. Its protein product is CASLPVDSEGTIEQYF.

In its sample, this clonotype was seen many times. The chain uses TRBV6-2 or TRBV6-3 and TRBJ2-5; 7 nucleotides match TRBD1. CDR3 length equals 15 residues. Per the germline V gene, CDR1 is MNHEY and CDR2 is SVGEGT. The V segment lost 6 bases and the J segment 0 bases; nucleotides outside the gene matches: 7. The CDR3: CASRLGTAYQETQYF. Here the CDR3 DNA reads TGTGCCAGCAGGCTCGGGACAGCGTACCAAGAGACCCAGTACTTC.

Notes on this clonotype: This may be a read error: a much more frequent sequence differs by one nucleotide. The chain has TRBV19 and TRBJ2-6; 7 bases are a match to TRBD2. The CDR3 is made up of 17 amino acids. Per the germline V gene, CDR1 is LNHDA and CDR2 is SQIVND (reference sequence). The J segment lost 2 bases and the V segment lost 11 bases, leaving 15 bases of the junction unmatched. The CDR3 DNA is TGTGCCGGTCACTTCTCGAGCGGGGCCGCTGGGGCCAACGTCCTGACTTTC. It codes for CAGHFSSGAAGANVLTF.

Many counts were recorded for this clonotype. The chain combines TRBV10-3 with TRBJ2-7; no reliable D call. This CDR3 has 14 amino acids. CDR1 is ENHRY and CDR2 is SYGVKD in the germline V gene. The V end lost 4 bases, the J end lost 5 bases, and 15 bases lay between the germline ends. DNA of the CDR3: TGTGCCATCAGTGGGGTTGAGCAGACCAACGAGCAGTACTTC. Translated: CAISGVEQTNEQYF.

The rearrangement links TRBV19 to TRBJ1-5; 8 bases match TRBD1. After removal of 1 base from V and 8 bases from J, the junction contained 4 bases not matched to a gene. The germline CDR1 and CDR2 sequences are LNHDA and SQIVND (reference sequence). The CDR3 totals 14 residues. The CDR3 bases are TGTGCCAGTAGTATAGGGACAGGGCTAGAGCCCCAGCATTTT. Amino acids: CASSIGTGLEPQHF.